This is a list of T cell receptor beta chains from one sample in a study of T cells expressing NK-cell markers. From the 5' RACE reads, TCRdb lists one entry per CDR3 protein and no DNA. The record lists fewer than 400,000 distinct CDR3 sequences, of which the ten most abundant hold under 6.5%. Specimen: blood T cells: a sorted CD56 or NKG2C T cell subset, CD4+ or CD8+ T cells, or bulk PBMC T cells (not recorded which). These receptors all stem from a man between 18 and 69 years old in good health. CDR3s include the opening cysteine and the closing phenylalanine or tryptophan.

V	J	CDR3
TRBV12-3/TRBV12-4	TRBJ2-7	CASSTPTRTYEQYF
TRBV5-6	TRBJ2-7	CASSPPGLSGVEQYF
TRBV2	TRBJ2-5	CASSIIQETQYF
TRBV28	TRBJ2-5	CASSTITGPAAQYF
TRBV9	TRBJ1-2	CASSPPVGTGNYGYTF
TRBV19	TRBJ1-5	CASRTHWTGDQPQHF
TRBV6-6	TRBJ1-5	CASRRNQPQHF
TRBV29-1	TRBJ2-3	CSVAHRVTDTQYF
TRBV6-1	TRBJ2-4	CASSEVGGDIQYF
TRBV11-2	TRBJ2-5	CASSLMLGETQYF
TRBV6-1	TRBJ2-1	CASSPQGALQQNEQFF
TRBV3-1	TRBJ2-1	CASKRAGAGDEQFF
TRBV6-1	TRBJ2-2	CASSEGRYTGELFF
TRBV6-1	TRBJ2-1	CASSRSLGHNEQFF
TRBV18	TRBJ2-7	CASSPATGGSYEQYF
TRBV28	TRBJ2-7	CASNRQGKSGEQYF
TRBV7-2	TRBJ2-1	CASSLVGGASSYNEQFF
TRBV19	TRBJ2-5	CASSIGGKRTQYF
TRBV20-1	TRBJ1-2	CSASLFRDRGSSNYGYTF
TRBV2	TRBJ2-1	CAIRLAGSSYNEQFF
TRBV20-1	TRBJ1-5	CSASKSGTGSNQPQHF
TRBV7-9	TRBJ1-2	CASSPRIGTLGYTF
TRBV9	TRBJ2-3	CASSDGTGGTDTQYF
TRBV5-1	TRBJ2-1	CASSYNSGTSAGEQFF
TRBV6-5	TRBJ1-2	CASSYSIGAGRAGYTF
TRBV6-2/TRBV6-3	TRBJ2-4	CASSYSPGDRGGKNIQYF
TRBV12-3/TRBV12-4	TRBJ2-4	CASSFLLGKEAKNIQYF
TRBV2	TRBJ2-7	CASSEMGIPSYEQYF
TRBV5-6	TRBJ1-2	CASSLGGTGSLYGYTF
TRBV5-1	TRBJ2-1	CASSSGQGAYNEQFF
TRBV11-2	TRBJ1-1	CASSYRDRGRAANTEAFF
TRBV12-3/TRBV12-4	TRBJ2-4	CASSFREGKNIQYF
TRBV15	TRBJ2-2	CATRLGRATGELFF
TRBV20-1	TRBJ1-1	CSASRNRVNTEAFF
TRBV7-2	TRBJ2-2	CASSWWLAGGTGELFF
TRBV4-2	TRBJ1-1	CASSPDRGWEAFF
TRBV6-5	TRBJ1-6	CASSYLDARYSPLHF
TRBV6-4	TRBJ1-1	CASSDPNRPGRCPEAFF
TRBV7-9	TRBJ1-1	CASSSGQGRIPEAFF